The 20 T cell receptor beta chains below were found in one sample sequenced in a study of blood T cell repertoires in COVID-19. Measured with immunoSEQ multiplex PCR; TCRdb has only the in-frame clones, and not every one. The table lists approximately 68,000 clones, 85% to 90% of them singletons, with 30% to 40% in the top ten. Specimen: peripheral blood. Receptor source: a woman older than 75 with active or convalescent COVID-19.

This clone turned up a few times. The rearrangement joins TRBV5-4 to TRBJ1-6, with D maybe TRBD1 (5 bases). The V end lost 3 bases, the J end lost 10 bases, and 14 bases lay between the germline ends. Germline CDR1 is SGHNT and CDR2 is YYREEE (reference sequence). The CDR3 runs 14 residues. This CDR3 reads CASSSRDIGSPLHF. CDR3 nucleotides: TGTGCCAGCAGCTCCAGGGATATAGGATCACCCCTCCACTTT.

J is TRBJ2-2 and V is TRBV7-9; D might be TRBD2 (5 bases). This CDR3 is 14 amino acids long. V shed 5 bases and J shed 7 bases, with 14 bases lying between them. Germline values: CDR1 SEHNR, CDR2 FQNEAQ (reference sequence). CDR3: CASSPTRDHGELFF. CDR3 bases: TGTGCCAGCAGCCCAACTAGGGATCACGGGGAGCTGTTTTTT.

CDR3 sequence: CASSPWTGVVRGYTF. In nucleotides, the CDR3 is TGCGCCAGCAGCCCCTGGACAGGGGTGGTTCGTGGCTACACCTTC. The chain recombines TRBV5-1 with TRBJ1-2, with 9 bases matching TRBD1. The CDR3 contains 15 residues. Trimming removed 4 bases from V and 7 bases from J; junction bases left unmatched: 11. The V gene's germline CDR1 is SGHRS and CDR2 YFSETQ. The full variable domain, in which reference TRBV5-1 and TRBJ1-2 provide the parts outside the CDR3, is KAGVTQTPRYLIKTRGQQVTLSCSPISGHRSVSWYQQTPGQGLQFLFEYFSETQRNKGNFPGRFSGRQFSNSRSEMNVSTLELGDSALYLCASSPWTGVVRGYTFGSGTRLTVV.

The DNA for the CDR3 is TGTGCCAGCAGCTTTTACTACTTCGGGACAGGGGTTCGGGAGCAGTACTTC. Translated, it gives CASSFYYFGTGVREQYF. The chain recombines TRBV7-8 with TRBJ2-7; 10 bases are a match to TRBD1. The V gene end was trimmed by 3 bases and the J gene end by 7 bases; junction bases not matched to a gene: 15. Per germline, CDR1 SGHVS and CDR2 FQNEAQ. The CDR3 is 17 amino acids.

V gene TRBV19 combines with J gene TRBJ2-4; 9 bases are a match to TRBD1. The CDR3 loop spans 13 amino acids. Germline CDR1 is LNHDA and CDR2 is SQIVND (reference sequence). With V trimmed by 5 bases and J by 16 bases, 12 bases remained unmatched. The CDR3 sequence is CASSGRDRDPPYF. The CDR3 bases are TGTGCCAGTAGTGGCAGGGACAGGGACCCACCTTACTTC.

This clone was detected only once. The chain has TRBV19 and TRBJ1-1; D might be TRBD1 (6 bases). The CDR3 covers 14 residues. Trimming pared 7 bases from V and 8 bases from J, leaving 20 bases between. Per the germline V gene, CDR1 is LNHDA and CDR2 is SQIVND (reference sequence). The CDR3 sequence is CASKEQDLQGEAFF. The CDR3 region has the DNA TGTGCCAGTAAGGAACAGGATTTACAGGGAGAAGCTTTCTTT.

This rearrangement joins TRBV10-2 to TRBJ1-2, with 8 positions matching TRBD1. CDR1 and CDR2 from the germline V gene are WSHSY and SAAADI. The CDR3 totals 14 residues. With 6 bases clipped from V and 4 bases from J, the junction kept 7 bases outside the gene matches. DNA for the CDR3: TGCGCCAGCAGGGGTTCCGGACAGGGCTATGGCTACACCTTC. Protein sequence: CASRGSGQGYGYTF.

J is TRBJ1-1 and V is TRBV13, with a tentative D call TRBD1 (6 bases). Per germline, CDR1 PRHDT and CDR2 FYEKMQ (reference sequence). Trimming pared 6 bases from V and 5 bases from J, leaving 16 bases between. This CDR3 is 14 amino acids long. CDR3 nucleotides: TGTGCCAGCAGGGTCCCAGGGGCCCCTACTGAAGCTTTCTTT. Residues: CASRVPGAPTEAFF.

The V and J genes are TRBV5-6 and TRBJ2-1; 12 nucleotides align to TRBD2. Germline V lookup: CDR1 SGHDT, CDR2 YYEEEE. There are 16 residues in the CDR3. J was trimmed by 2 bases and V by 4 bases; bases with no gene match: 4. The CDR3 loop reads CASSIPSGGAYNEQFF. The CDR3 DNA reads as TGTGCCAGCAGCATACCTAGCGGGGGGGCCTACAATGAGCAGTTCTTC.

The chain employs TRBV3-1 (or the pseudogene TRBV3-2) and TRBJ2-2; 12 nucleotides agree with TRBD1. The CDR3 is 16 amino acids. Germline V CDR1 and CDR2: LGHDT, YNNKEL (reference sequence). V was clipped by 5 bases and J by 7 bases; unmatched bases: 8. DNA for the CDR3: TGTGCCAGCAGCGGCGGGGACAGGGGGCAAAACGGGGAGCTGTTTTTT. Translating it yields CASSGGDRGQNGELFF.

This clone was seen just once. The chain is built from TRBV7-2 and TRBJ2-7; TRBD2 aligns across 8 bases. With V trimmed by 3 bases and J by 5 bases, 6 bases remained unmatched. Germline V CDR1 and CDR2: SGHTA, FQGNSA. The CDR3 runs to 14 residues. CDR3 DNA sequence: TGTGCCAGCAGCTTCGCGGGGGGCGGAGACGAGCAGTACTTC. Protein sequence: CASSFAGGGDEQYF.

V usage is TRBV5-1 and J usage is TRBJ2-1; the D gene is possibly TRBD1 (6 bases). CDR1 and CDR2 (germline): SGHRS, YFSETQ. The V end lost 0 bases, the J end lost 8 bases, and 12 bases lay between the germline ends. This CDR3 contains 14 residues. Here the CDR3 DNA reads TGCGCCAGCAGCTTGGGTGACAGGTCGCATGAGCAGTTCTTC. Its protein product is CASSLGDRSHEQFF.

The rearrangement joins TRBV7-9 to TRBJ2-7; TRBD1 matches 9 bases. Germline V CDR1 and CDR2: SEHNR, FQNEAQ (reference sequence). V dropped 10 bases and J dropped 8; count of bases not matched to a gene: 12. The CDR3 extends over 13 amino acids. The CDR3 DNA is TGTGCCATCGCGGACAGGGGACCCAGCAAGCAGTACTTC. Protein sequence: CAIADRGPSKQYF.

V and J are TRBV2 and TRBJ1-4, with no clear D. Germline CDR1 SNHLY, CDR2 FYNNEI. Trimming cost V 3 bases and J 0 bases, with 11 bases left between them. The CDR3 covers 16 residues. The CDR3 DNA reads TGTGCCAGCAGTGAGTCATCGGGTGCAACTAATGAAAAACTGTTTTTT. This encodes CASSESSGATNEKLFF.

CDR3 nucleotide sequence: TGTGCCAGCACCCAGGGGGGAATCTATGGCTACACCTTC. Encoded protein: CASTQGGIYGYTF. V usage is TRBV25-1 and J usage is TRBJ1-2, with 7 bases fitting TRBD1. The CDR3 contains 13 residues. In germline, CDR1 is MGHDK, CDR2 SYGVNS. V trimming: 7 bases; J trimming: 4 bases; junction bases outside the gene matches: 6.

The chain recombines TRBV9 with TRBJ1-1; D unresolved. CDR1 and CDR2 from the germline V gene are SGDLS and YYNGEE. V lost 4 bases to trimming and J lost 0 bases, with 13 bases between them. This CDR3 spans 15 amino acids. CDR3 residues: CASSPGLFMNTEAFF. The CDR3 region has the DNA TGTGCCAGCAGCCCCGGACTCTTCATGAACACTGAAGCTTTCTTT.

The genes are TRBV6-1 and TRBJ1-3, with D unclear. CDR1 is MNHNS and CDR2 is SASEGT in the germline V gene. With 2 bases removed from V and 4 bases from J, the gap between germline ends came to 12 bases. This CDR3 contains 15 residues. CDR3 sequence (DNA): TGTGCCAGCAGTGAATTCGGGTATTCCGGAAACACCATATATTTT. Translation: CASSEFGYSGNTIYF.

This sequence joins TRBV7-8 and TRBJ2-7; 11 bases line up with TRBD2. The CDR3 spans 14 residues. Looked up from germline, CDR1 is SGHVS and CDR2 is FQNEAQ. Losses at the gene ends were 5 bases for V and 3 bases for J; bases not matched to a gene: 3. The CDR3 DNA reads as TGTGCCAGCAGCGGGGGACTAGCGGACTACGAGCAGTACTTC. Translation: CASSGGLADYEQYF. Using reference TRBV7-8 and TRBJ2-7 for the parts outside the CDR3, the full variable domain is GAGVSQSPRYKVAKRGQDVALRCDPISGHVSLFWYQQALGQGPEFLTYFQNEAQLDKSGLPSDRFFAERPEGSVSTLKIQRTQQEDSAVYLCASSGGLADYEQYFGPGTRLTVT.

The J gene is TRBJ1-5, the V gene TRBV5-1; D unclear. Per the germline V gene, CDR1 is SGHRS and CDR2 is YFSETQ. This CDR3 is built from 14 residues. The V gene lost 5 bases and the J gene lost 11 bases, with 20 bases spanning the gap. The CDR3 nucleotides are TGCGCCAGCAGACAGAACGAGAACAGCCTCTCCCAGCATTTT. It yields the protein CASRQNENSLSQHF. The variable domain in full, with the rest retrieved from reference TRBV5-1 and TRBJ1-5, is KAGVTQTPRYLIKTRGQQVTLSCSPISGHRSVSWYQQTPGQGLQFLFEYFSETQRNKGNFPGRFSGRQFSNSRSEMNVSTLELGDSALYLCASRQNENSLSQHFGDGTRLSIL.

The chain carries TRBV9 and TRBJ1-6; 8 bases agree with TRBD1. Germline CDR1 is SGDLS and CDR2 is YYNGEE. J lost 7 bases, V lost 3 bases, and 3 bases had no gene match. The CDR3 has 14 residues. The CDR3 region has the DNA TGTGCCAGCAGCGAGCAGGGGGCGAATTCACCCCTCCACTTT. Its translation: CASSEQGANSPLHF.